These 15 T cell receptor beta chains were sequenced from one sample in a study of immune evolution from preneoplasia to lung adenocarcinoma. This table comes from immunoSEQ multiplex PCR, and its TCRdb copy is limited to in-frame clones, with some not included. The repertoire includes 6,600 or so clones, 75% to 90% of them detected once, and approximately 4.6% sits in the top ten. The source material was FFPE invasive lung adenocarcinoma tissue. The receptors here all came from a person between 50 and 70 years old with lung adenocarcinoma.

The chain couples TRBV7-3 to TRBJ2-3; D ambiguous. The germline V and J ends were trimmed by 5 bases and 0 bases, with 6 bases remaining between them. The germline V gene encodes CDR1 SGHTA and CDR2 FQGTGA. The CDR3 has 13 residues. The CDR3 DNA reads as TGTGCCAGCAGCCGCATTAGCACAGATACGCAGTATTTT. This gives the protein CASSRISTDTQYF. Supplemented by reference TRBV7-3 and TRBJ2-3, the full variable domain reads GAGVSQTPSNKVTEKGKYVELRCDPISGHTALYWYRQSLGQGPEFLIYFQGTGAADDSGLPNDRFFAVRPEGSVSTLKIQRTERGDSAVYLCASSRISTDTQYFGPGTRLTVL.

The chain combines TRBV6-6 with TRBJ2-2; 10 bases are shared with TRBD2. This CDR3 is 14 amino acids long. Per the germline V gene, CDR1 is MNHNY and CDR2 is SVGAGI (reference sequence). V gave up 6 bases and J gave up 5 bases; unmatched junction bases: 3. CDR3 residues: CASSSGRVTGELFF. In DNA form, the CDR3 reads TGTGCCAGCAGCAGCGGGAGGGTTACCGGGGAGCTGTTTTTT.

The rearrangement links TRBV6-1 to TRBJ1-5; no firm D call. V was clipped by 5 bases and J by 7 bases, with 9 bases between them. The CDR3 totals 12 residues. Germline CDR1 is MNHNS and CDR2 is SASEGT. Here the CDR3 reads CASSSRLQPQHF. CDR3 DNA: TGTGCCAGCAGTTCAAGGCTCCAGCCCCAGCATTTT.

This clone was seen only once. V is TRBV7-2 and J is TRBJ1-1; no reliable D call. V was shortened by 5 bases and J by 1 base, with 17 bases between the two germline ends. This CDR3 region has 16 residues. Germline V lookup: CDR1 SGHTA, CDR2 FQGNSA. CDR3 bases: TGTGCCAGCAGCCTCAACGTTATGGTCAAGAACACTGAAGCTTTCTTT. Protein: CASSLNVMVKNTEAFF.

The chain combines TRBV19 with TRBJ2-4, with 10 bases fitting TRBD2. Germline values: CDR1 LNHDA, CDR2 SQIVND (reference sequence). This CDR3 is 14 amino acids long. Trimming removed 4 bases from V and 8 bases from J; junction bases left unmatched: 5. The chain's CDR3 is CASSTPSGRDIQYF. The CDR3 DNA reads TGTGCCAGTAGTACTCCTAGCGGGAGAGACATTCAGTACTTC.

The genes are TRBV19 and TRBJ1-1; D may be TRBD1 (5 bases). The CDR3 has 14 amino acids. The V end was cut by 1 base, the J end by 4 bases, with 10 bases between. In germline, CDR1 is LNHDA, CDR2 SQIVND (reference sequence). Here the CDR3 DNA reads TGTGCCAGTAGTATAGGCGGGGCGCGCACTGAAGCTTTCTTT. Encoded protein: CASSIGGARTEAFF.

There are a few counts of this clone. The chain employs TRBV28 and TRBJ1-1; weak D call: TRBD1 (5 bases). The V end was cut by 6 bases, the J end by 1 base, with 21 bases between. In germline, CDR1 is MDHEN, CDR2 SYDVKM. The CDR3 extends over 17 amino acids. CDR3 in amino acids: CASRTSSGGEKNTEAFF. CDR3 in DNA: TGTGCCAGCAGAACGAGTAGTGGGGGGGAAAAGAACACTGAAGCTTTCTTT.

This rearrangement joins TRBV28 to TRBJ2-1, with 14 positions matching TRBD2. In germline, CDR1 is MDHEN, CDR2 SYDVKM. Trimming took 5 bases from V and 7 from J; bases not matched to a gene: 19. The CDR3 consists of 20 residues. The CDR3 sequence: CASSLPTGTSGRMQRNEQFF. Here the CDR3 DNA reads TGTGCCAGCAGTCTCCCGACCGGGACTAGCGGGAGAATGCAGCGTAATGAGCAGTTCTTC.

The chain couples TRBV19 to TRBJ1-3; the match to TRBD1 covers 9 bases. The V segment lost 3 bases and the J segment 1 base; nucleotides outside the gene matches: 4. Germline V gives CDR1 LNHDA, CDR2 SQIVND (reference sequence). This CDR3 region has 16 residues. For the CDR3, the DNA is TGTGCCAGTAGTATTGGGACAGGGAGGTCTGGAAACACCATATATTTT. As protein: CASSIGTGRSGNTIYF.

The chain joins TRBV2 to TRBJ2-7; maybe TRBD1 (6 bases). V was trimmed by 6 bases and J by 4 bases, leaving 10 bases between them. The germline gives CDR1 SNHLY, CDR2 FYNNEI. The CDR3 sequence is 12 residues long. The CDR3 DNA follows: TGTGCCAGCAGACAGGGCCCTTACGAGCAGTACTTC. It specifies CASRQGPYEQYF.

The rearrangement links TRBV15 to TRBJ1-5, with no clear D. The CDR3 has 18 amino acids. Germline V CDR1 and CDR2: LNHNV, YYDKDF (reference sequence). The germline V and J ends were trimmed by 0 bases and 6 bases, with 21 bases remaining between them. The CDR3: CATSRDEAGGSESQPQHF. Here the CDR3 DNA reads TGTGCCACCAGCAGAGATGAAGCGGGAGGGTCTGAGAGTCAGCCCCAGCATTTT. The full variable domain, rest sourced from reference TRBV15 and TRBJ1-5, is DAMVIQNPRYQVTQFGKPVTLSCSQTLNHNVMYWYQQKSSQAPKLLFHYYDKDFNNEADTPDNFQSRRPNTSFCFLDIRSPGLGDTAMYLCATSRDEAGGSESQPQHFGDGTRLSIL.

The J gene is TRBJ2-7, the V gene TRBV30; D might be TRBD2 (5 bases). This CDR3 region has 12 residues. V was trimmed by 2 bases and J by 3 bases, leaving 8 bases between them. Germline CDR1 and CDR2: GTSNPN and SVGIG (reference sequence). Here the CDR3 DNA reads TGTGCCTGGAGTCCACTAGACTACGAGCAGTACTTC. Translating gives CAWSPLDYEQYF.

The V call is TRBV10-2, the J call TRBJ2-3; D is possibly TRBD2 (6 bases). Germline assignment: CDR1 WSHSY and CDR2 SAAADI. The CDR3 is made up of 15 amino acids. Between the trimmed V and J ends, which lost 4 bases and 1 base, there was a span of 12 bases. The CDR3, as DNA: TGCGCCAGCAGTGGGGGGGACGGGGGCACAGATACGCAGTATTTT. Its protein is CASSGGDGGTDTQYF.

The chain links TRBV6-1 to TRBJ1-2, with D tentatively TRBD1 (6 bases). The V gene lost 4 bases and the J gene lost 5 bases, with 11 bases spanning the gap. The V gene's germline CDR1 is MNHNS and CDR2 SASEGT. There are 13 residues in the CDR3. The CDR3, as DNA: TGTGCCAGCAGTGGGACAGCCACTTATGGCTACACCTTC. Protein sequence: CASSGTATYGYTF.

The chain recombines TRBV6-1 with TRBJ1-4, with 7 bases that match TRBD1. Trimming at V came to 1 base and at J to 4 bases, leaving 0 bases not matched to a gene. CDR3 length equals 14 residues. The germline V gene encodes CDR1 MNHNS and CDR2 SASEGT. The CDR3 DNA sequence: TGTGCCAGCAGTGAAGGACAGGGTAATGAAAAACTGTTTTTT. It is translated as CASSEGQGNEKLFF.